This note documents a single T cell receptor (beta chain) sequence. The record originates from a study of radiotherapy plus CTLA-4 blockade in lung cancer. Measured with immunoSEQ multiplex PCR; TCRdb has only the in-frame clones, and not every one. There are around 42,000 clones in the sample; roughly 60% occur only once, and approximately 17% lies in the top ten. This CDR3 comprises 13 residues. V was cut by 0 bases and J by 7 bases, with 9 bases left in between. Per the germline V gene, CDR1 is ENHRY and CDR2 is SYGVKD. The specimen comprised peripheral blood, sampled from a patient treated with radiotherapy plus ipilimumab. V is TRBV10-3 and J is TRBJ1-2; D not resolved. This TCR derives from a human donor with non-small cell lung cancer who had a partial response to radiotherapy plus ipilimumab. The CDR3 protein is CAISESGNSGYTF. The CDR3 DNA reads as TGTGCCATCAGTGAGTCCGGGAATAGTGGCTACACCTTC.